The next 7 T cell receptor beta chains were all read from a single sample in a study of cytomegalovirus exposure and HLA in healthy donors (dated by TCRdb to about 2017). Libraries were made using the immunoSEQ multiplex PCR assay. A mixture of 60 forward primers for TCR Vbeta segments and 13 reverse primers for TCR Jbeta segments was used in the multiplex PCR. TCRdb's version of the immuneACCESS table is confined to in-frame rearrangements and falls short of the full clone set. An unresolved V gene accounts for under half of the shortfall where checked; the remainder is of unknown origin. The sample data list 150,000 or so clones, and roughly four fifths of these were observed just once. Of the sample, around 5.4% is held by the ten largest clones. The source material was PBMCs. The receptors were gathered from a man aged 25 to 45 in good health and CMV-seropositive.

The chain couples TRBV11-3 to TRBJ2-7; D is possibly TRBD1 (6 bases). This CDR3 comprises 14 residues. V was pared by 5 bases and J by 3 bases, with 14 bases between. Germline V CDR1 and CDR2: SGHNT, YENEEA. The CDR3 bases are TGTGCCAGCAGCGCCCGGACAGCGGACTACGAGCAGTACTTC. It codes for CASSARTADYEQYF.

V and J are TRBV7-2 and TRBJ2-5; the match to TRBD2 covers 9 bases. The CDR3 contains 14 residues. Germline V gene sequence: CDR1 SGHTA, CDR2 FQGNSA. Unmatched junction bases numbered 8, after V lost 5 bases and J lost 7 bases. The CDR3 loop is CASSRTSASGTQYF. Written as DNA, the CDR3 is TGTGCCAGCAGCAGGACTAGCGCGTCGGGGACCCAGTACTTC.

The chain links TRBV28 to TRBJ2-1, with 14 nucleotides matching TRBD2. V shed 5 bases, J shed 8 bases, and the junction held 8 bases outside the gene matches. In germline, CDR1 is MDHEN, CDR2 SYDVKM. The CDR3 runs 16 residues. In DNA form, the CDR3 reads TGTGCCAGCAGTCCCCGGACTAGCGGGGGGAGGGATGAGCAGTTCTTC. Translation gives CASSPRTSGGRDEQFF.

The chain's CDR3 is CASSARQGATGEQYF. The CDR3 bases are TGTGCCAGCAGCGCCCGACAGGGGGCGACAGGAGAGCAGTACTTC. The chain links TRBV4-2 to TRBJ2-7, with 10 bases that match TRBD1. CDR3 size: 15 residues. Trimming took 5 bases from V and 7 from J; bases not matched to a gene: 11. Germline lookup yields CDR1 LGHNA and CDR2 YNFKEQ.

The CDR3 protein is CASSHTSRSGNEQFF. CDR3 nucleotide sequence: TGTGCCAGCAGCCACACATCCCGGAGCGGCAATGAGCAGTTCTTC. This chain connects TRBV7-9 to TRBJ2-1; TRBD2 is a possible D gene (5 bases). CDR1 SEHNR and CDR2 FQNEAQ come from the germline V gene (reference sequence). With 5 bases removed from V and 6 bases from J, the gap between germline ends came to 17 bases. The CDR3 is 15 residues long.

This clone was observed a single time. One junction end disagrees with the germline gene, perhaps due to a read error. The CDR3 sequence is CASSLDRGPGNTIHF. CDR3 in DNA: TGTGCCAGCAGTCTCGACAGGGGGCCAGGAAACACCATACATTTT. V is TRBV6-6 and J is TRBJ1-3; TRBD1 matches 10 bases. This CDR3 contains 15 residues. CDR1 and CDR2 (germline): MNHNY, SVGAGI (reference sequence).

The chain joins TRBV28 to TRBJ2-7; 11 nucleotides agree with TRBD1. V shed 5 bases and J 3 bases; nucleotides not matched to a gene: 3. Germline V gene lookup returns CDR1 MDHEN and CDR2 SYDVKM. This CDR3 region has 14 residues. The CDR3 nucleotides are TGTGCCAGCAGTGCCGGGACAGGGGGCTACGAGCAGTACTTC. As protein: CASSAGTGGYEQYF.